This entry is about one TCR beta chain. Profiled with immunoSEQ multiplex PCR; TCRdb holds only in-frame clones, not every one. The sample shows 95,000 to 150,000 clones, roughly nine tenths of them seen only once. Germline CDR1 and CDR2: SGHTA and FQGTGA. V lost 4 bases to trimming and J lost 2 bases, with 13 bases between them. This CDR3 is 15 amino acids long. These data originate in a study of T cell responses to AZD1222 COVID-19 vaccine. The rearrangement links TRBV7-3 to TRBJ2-3; D unresolved. This specimen was peripheral blood, taken on day 0 of AZD1222 vaccination. The TCR sequence derives from an adult in good health. The CDR3 region has the DNA TGTGCCAGCAGCTCCGGACGGCCCTACACAGATACGCAGTATTTT. This codes for CASSSGRPYTDTQYF.